Following are 15 T cell receptor beta chains from one sample sequenced in a study of cytomegalovirus exposure and HLA in healthy donors (dated 2017 in TCRdb). The library was prepared using the immunoSEQ multiplex PCR assay. For the multiplex PCR, a mixture combining 60 forward primers for TCR Vbeta segments and 13 reverse primers for TCR Jbeta segments was used. Drawn from immuneACCESS, this table holds only the in-frame rearrangements with V and J called that TCRdb kept. Clones are partly lost; checked studies trace under half to an unresolved V gene and leave the rest unexplained. The sample table lists more than 95,000 clones, roughly 74% of them with a count of one. The ten top clones hold around 14% of the sample. The material sequenced was PBMCs. Receptors were obtained from a woman aged 70 to 79 in good health and CMV-seropositive.

CDR3 sequence (DNA): TGTGCCAGCAGCGGAGACAGATCATCCAACTATAATTCACCCCTCCACTTT. Its translation: CASSGDRSSNYNSPLHF. The chain joins TRBV7-6 to TRBJ1-6, with D maybe TRBD1 (5 bases). The CDR3 loop spans 17 amino acids. V lost 5 bases, J lost 3 bases, and 17 bases lay in between. Germline V gene lookup returns CDR1 SGHVS and CDR2 FNYEAQ.

This clone was counted many times. This chain links TRBV4-2 with TRBJ1-4, with unresolved D. V was pared by 4 bases and J by 10 bases, with 13 bases between. This CDR3 has 13 residues. The V gene's germline CDR1 is LGHNA and CDR2 YNFKEQ. This chain's CDR3 is CASSRERRGKLFF. CDR3 DNA: TGTGCCAGCAGCCGGGAGAGACGAGGAAAACTGTTTTTT.

This sequence joins TRBV28 and TRBJ2-7; 11 nucleotides match TRBD1. The germline V gene encodes CDR1 MDHEN and CDR2 SYDVKM. This CDR3 contains 16 residues. J lost 3 bases, V lost 4 bases, and 8 bases had no gene match. The CDR3 region has the DNA TGTGCCAGCAGTTCCCTCCGGGACAGGGGGGGCTACGAGCAGTACTTC. Translation gives CASSSLRDRGGYEQYF. The full variable domain, its missing parts supplied by reference TRBV28 and TRBJ2-7, is DVKVTQSSRYLVKRTGEKVFLECVQDMDHENMFWYRQDPGLGLRLIYFSYDVKMKEKGDIPEGYSVSREKKERFSLILESASTNQTSMYLCASSSLRDRGGYEQYFGPGTRLTVT.

V usage is TRBV27 and J usage is TRBJ2-1, with 8 bases identical to TRBD1. The germline V gene encodes CDR1 MNHEY and CDR2 SMNVEV (reference sequence). This CDR3 region has 15 residues. Trimming cost V 2 bases and J 6 bases; bases outside gene matches: 6. The CDR3 protein is CASSLKFTGGNEQFF. The CDR3 nucleotides are TGTGCCAGCAGTTTAAAGTTTACAGGGGGCAATGAGCAGTTCTTC.

The rearrangement joins TRBV7-9 to TRBJ2-5; 11 nucleotides align to TRBD1. This CDR3 contains 19 residues. V gave up 5 bases and J gave up 1 base; unmatched junction bases: 15. The V gene's germline CDR1 is SEHNR and CDR2 FQNEAQ (reference sequence). The CDR3 sequence is CASSIRWDRGSVLQETQYF. Here the CDR3 DNA reads TGTGCCAGCAGCATTCGATGGGACAGGGGGTCCGTCCTCCAAGAGACCCAGTACTTC.

This rearrangement joins TRBV6-6 to TRBJ2-5, with D perhaps matching TRBD2 (7 bases). Germline V lookup: CDR1 MNHNY, CDR2 SVGAGI (reference sequence). This CDR3 has 13 residues. V lost 6 bases and J lost 6, with 14 bases in between. The chain's CDR3 is CASSSAGGQTQYF. The CDR3 coding sequence is TGTGCCAGCAGCTCGGCCGGGGGGCAGACCCAGTACTTC.

V gene TRBV19 combines with J gene TRBJ2-5; 9 nucleotides match TRBD2. The CDR3 consists of 16 residues. The V and J ends lost 4 bases and 3 bases, in that order; junction bases with no gene match: 9. Germline V lookup: CDR1 LNHDA, CDR2 SQIVND (reference sequence). CDR3 in amino acids: CASSTQPGLAKETQYF. The CDR3 DNA is TGTGCCAGTAGTACGCAACCGGGACTAGCCAAAGAGACCCAGTACTTC.

In its sample, this clone was seen a few times. V and J are TRBV7-8 and TRBJ1-4; 9 bases fit TRBD1. The germline V gene encodes CDR1 SGHVS and CDR2 FQNEAQ. The CDR3 is 14 residues long. V was clipped by 6 bases and J by 7 bases; unmatched bases: 6. CDR3: CASSYRGRVEKLFF. The DNA for the CDR3 is TGTGCCAGCAGTTACAGGGGGCGCGTTGAAAAACTGTTTTTT.

The chain has TRBV29-1 and TRBJ1-1, with 8 bases aligning to TRBD1. This CDR3 is 10 amino acids long. Per germline, CDR1 SQVTM and CDR2 ANQGSEA. V trimming: 7 bases; J trimming: 7 bases; junction bases outside the gene matches: 2. CDR3 coding DNA: TGCAGCGGTGGACAGGGTGAAGCTTTCTTT. Amino acid sequence: CSGGQGEAFF.

V is TRBV19 and J is TRBJ2-7, with D uncertain. The CDR3 has 14 amino acids. Trimming left V 4 bases short and J 2 bases short, with 12 bases between. Germline loops: CDR1 LNHDA, CDR2 SQIVND (reference sequence). CDR3 in amino acids: CASSNHKAAYEQYF. The CDR3 DNA sequence: TGTGCCAGTAGTAACCATAAGGCGGCCTACGAGCAGTACTTC.

The table lists this clone with a count of one. In DNA form, the CDR3 reads TGTGCCAGCAGTTCCTCCGGGACAGGGAGCCGACAGCCCCAGCATTTT. Encoded protein: CASSSSGTGSRQPQHF. The chain employs TRBV28 and TRBJ1-5; 9 nucleotides line up with TRBD1. CDR1 MDHEN and CDR2 SYDVKM come from the germline V gene. V dropped 4 bases and J dropped 7; count of bases not matched to a gene: 11. The CDR3 sequence is 16 residues long.

The table lists this clone with a few counts. The chain combines TRBV7-3 with TRBJ2-3, with 9 bases matching TRBD1. The CDR3 has 14 residues. J gave up 5 bases and V 5 bases, and 5 bases lay outside the gene matches. Germline CDR1 and CDR2: SGHTA and FQGTGA. The CDR3 nucleotides are TGTGCCAGCAGCAAGGACAGGGGCGGAGATACGCAGTATTTT. The encoded protein is CASSKDRGGDTQYF. Full variable domain (remainder filled in from reference TRBV7-3 and TRBJ2-3): GAGVSQTPSNKVTEKGKYVELRCDPISGHTALYWYRQSLGQGPEFLIYFQGTGAADDSGLPNDRFFAVRPEGSVSTLKIQRTERGDSAVYLCASSKDRGGDTQYFGPGTRLTVL.

The chain employs TRBV12-5 and TRBJ1-1, with TRBD1 identical over 7 bases. This CDR3 has 16 amino acids. Germline V CDR1 and CDR2: LGHNT, FRNRAP. The V gene end was trimmed by 4 bases and the J gene end by 5 bases; junction bases not matched to a gene: 13. CDR3 nucleotide sequence: TGTGCTAGTGGTTCACACCTCAGGGGGTTGGCGACTGAAGCTTTCTTT. This sequence encodes CASGSHLRGLATEAFF.

The chain has TRBV28 and TRBJ2-7, with 7 bases aligning to TRBD2. CDR1 and CDR2 (germline): MDHEN, SYDVKM. This CDR3 region has 15 residues. V shed 6 bases and J 1 base; nucleotides not matched to a gene: 9. As DNA, the CDR3 is TGTGCCAGCAGCCGAAGCGGGGCCGTGTCCTACGAGCAGTACTTC. Translated: CASSRSGAVSYEQYF.

The chain links TRBV5-5 to TRBJ1-4; TRBD1 aligns across 7 bases. V gave up 4 bases and J gave up 4 bases; unmatched junction bases: 7. The CDR3 runs to 15 residues. Germline V gene data show CDR1 as SGHKS and CDR2 as YYEKEE (reference sequence). CDR3 amino acids: CASSQEGQLNEKLFF. In DNA, the CDR3 is TGTGCCAGCAGCCAGGAGGGACAGCTTAATGAAAAACTGTTTTTT.